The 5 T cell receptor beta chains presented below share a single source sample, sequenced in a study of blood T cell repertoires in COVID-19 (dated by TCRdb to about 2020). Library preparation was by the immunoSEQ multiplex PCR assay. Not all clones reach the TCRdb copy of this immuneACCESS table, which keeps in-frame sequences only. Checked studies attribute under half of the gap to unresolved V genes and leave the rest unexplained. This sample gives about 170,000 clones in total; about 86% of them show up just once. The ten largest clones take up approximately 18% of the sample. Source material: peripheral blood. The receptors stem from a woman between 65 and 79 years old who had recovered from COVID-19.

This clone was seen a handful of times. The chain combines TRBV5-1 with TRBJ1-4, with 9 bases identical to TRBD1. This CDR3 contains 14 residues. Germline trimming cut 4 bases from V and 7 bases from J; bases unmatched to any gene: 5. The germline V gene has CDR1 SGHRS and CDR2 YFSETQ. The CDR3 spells CASSLGTGLEKLFF. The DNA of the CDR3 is TGCGCCAGCAGCCTCGGGACAGGGCTTGAAAAACTGTTTTTT.

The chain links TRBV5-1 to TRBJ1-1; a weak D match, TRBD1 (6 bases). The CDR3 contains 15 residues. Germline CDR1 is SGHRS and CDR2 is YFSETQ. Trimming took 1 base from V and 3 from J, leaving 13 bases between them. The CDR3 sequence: CASSLQGRSDTEAFF. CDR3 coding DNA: TGCGCCAGCAGCTTGCAGGGGCGGTCGGACACTGAAGCTTTCTTT.

The CDR3 is CASSLGDTNGYTF. In DNA, the CDR3 is TGTGCCAGCAGCTTGGGGGACACCAATGGCTACACCTTC. J is TRBJ1-2 and V is TRBV5-4; D is possibly TRBD1 (6 bases). Per the germline V gene, CDR1 is SGHNT and CDR2 is YYREEE (reference sequence). This CDR3 is 13 amino acids long. Trimming took off 0 bases at V and 6 bases at J, with 9 bases between the two ends.

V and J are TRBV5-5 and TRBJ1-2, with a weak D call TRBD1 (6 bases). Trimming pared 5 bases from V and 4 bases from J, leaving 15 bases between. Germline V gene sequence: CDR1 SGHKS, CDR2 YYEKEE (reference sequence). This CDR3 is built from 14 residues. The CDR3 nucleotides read TGTGCCAGCAGGGACAGCCTGTGGGGCTATGGCTACACCTTC. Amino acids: CASRDSLWGYGYTF.

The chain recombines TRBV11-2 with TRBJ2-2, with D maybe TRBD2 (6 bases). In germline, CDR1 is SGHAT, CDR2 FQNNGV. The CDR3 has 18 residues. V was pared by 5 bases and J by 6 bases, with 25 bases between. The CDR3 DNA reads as TGTGCCAGCAGCCCCCGGGGGTGGCCCGCCCTTAGCGCCGGGGAGCTGTTTTTT. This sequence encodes CASSPRGWPALSAGELFF. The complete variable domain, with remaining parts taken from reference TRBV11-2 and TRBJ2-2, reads EAGVAQSPRYKIIEKRQSVAFWCNPISGHATLYWYQQILGQGPKLLIQFQNNGVVDDSQLPKDRFSAERLKGVDSTLKIQPAKLEDSAVYLCASSPRGWPALSAGELFFGEGSRLTVL.